Listed below are T cell receptor beta chains from one sample, sequenced in a study of cytomegalovirus exposure and HLA in healthy donors. Sequencing was performed with immunoSEQ multiplex PCR; in TCRdb, only in-frame clones are kept and a portion is missing. The table gives 130,000 to 150,000 clones; the top ten clones make up approximately 2.4% of it. The sequenced sample was PBMCs. The receptor set was obtained from a man aged 35-49 years in good health and CMV-seronegative. CDR3s include the opening cysteine and the closing phenylalanine or tryptophan. The D gene is left open where the match is weak.

j_call v_call d_call cdr3_aa cdr3_nt
TRBJ2-7 TRBV10-3 - CAISVSPQGYEQYF TGTGCCATCAGTGTAAGCCCTCAGGGTTACGAGCAGTACTTC
TRBJ1-1 TRBV7-9 - CASSLASPEAFF TGTGCCAGCAGCTTAGCAAGCCCTGAAGCTTTCTTT
TRBJ2-1 TRBV19 TRBD2 CASSIDTSGGATSYNEQFF TGTGCCAGTAGTATAGATACTAGCGGGGGGGCAACGTCCTACAATGAGCAGTTCTTC
TRBJ2-1 TRBV6-1 - CASGAYNEQFF TGTGCCAGCGGAGCTTACAATGAGCAGTTCTTC
TRBJ2-3 TRBV7-2 TRBD2 CASSLQWLAGSDTQYF TGTGCCAGCAGCTTACAGTGGCTAGCGGGGTCAGATACGCAGTATTTT
TRBJ1-1 TRBV6-1 - CASREPAMNTEAFF TGTGCCAGCAGAGAGCCCGCAATGAACACTGAAGCTTTCTTT
TRBJ1-1 TRBV6-5 - CASSYSSTVNTEAFF TGTGCCAGCAGTTACTCAAGCACGGTGAACACTGAAGCTTTCTTT
TRBJ1-5 TRBV2 TRBD1 CASRTGVSNQPQHF TGTGCCAGCAGGACAGGGGTCTCGAATCAGCCCCAGCATTTT
TRBJ2-3 TRBV5-1 - CASSPEGGASDTQYF TGCGCCAGCAGCCCTGAGGGGGGGGCCTCCGATACGCAGTATTTT
TRBJ1-1 TRBV10-3 TRBD1 CAISVGPDRAEAFF TGTGCCATCAGTGTAGGGCCGGACAGGGCGGAAGCTTTCTTT
TRBJ1-1 TRBV7-9 TRBD1 CASREGGNTEAFF TGTGCCAGCAGGGAAGGGGGCAACACTGAAGCTTTCTTT
TRBJ1-4 TRBV14 TRBD1 CASSPRQGLGEKLFF TGTGCCAGCAGCCCCCGACAGGGATTGGGTGAAAAACTGTTTTTT
TRBJ2-5 TRBV7-9 TRBD2 CASSLESGTSGPQYF TGTGCCAGCAGCTTAGAATCTGGGACTAGCGGTCCCCAGTACTTC
TRBJ1-5 TRBV19 - CASNGQYQPQHF TGTGCCAGTAATGGACAGTATCAGCCCCAGCATTTT
TRBJ2-6 TRBV29-1 - CSVDRVPGANVLTF TGCAGCGTTGACAGGGTACCTGGGGCCAACGTCCTGACTTTC
TRBJ2-2 TRBV2 TRBD1 CASDYRGTGELFF TGTGCCAGCGACTACAGGGGAACCGGGGAGCTGTTTTTT
TRBJ1-2 TRBV7-9 TRBD1 CASSLERGPLLLYGYTF TGTGCCAGCAGCTTAGAGAGGGGGCCCCTTTTACTCTATGGCTACACCTTC
TRBJ2-5 TRBV2 TRBD2 CASMWSGGAETQYF TGTGCCAGCATGTGGAGCGGGGGAGCGGAGACCCAGTACTTC
TRBJ2-3 TRBV5-7 - CASTLNRGGSPDTQYF TGTGCCAGCACCCTAAACAGGGGAGGATCGCCCGATACGCAGTATTTT
TRBJ1-1 TRBV6-5 - CASSYKGQNTEAFF TGTGCCAGCAGTTACAAAGGACAGAACACTGAAGCTTTCTTT
TRBJ1-1 TRBV6-5 - CASRPYRSGGEAFF TGTGCCAGCAGGCCCTACAGATCGGGGGGTGAAGCTTTCTTT
TRBJ2-3 TRBV4-3 TRBD1 CASSLGQGLTDTQYF TGCGCCAGCAGCTTGGGACAGGGACTGACAGATACGCAGTATTTT
TRBJ1-4 TRBV7-6 TRBD1 CASSIKGQRRNEKLFF TGTGCCAGCAGCATCAAGGGACAGCGCCGAAATGAAAAACTGTTTTTT
TRBJ1-1 TRBV18 - CASSPGKVNTEAFF TGTGCCAGCTCACCAGGCAAAGTGAACACTGAAGCTTTCTTT
TRBJ1-1 TRBV2 TRBD1 CASSQDRGENTEAFF TGTGCCAGCAGTCAAGACAGGGGGGAGAACACTGAAGCTTTCTTT
TRBJ1-4 TRBV6-5 - CASSAITTNEKLFF TGTGCCAGCAGTGCTATTACAACTAATGAAAAACTGTTTTTT
TRBJ1-2 TRBV6-5 TRBD1 CASRRDSGFDVGYTF TGTGCCAGCAGACGGGACAGCGGCTTTGATGTTGGCTACACCTTC
TRBJ2-1 TRBV15 - CATSRGRGVTYNEQFF TGTGCCACCAGCAGAGGGAGGGGAGTAACCTACAATGAGCAGTTCTTC
TRBJ1-1 TRBV18 - CASSPRQTGSTEAFF TGTGCCAGCTCACCTAGACAAACCGGGAGCACTGAAGCTTTCTTT
TRBJ2-2 TRBV7-9 - CASSLVPLQGSVNTGELFF TGTGCCAGCAGCTTAGTTCCCCTCCAGGGGTCGGTGAACACCGGGGAGCTGTTTTTT
TRBJ2-5 TRBV29-1 TRBD1 CSVLGGGQGARETQYF TGCAGCGTTCTTGGGGGCGGACAGGGGGCACGAGAGACCCAGTACTTC
TRBJ1-1 TRBV29-1 - CSVGEGTEAFF TGCAGCGTTGGCGAGGGCACTGAAGCTTTCTTT
TRBJ1-6 TRBV6-5 - CASSWQGNSPLHF TGTGCCAGCAGTTGGCAGGGGAATTCACCCCTCCACTTT
TRBJ2-2 TRBV6-4 - CASSEGPGNTGELFF TGTGCCAGCAGTGAAGGCCCAGGGAACACCGGGGAGCTGTTTTTT
TRBJ1-4 TRBV10-3 TRBD1 CAITRDRVSEKLFF TGTGCCATCACTAGGGACAGGGTGAGTGAAAAACTGTTTTTT
TRBJ2-5 TRBV4-1 - CASSQVPGSHQETQYF TGCGCCAGCAGCCAAGTCCCAGGTTCCCACCAAGAGACCCAGTACTTC
TRBJ1-1 TRBV7-2 - CASSRVRDTEAFF TGTGCCAGCAGCCGCGTGCGGGACACTGAAGCTTTCTTT
TRBJ1-2 TRBV29-1 - CSVVKGLPNYGYTF TGCAGCGTTGTAAAGGGACTCCCTAACTATGGCTACACCTTC
TRBJ1-2 TRBV13 TRBD1 CASSQQGGHGYTF TGTGCCAGCAGCCAACAGGGGGGGCATGGCTACACCTTC
TRBJ1-1 TRBV19 TRBD1 CASSTPRRGDEAFF TGTGCCAGTAGTACCCCCCGCAGGGGGGATGAAGCTTTCTTT
TRBJ2-7 TRBV5-6 - CASSLQGPTYEQYF TGTGCCAGCAGCTTACAGGGTCCAACCTACGAGCAGTACTTC
TRBJ2-7 TRBV5-4 - CASSLAGSSYEQYF TGTGCCAGCAGCTTGGCAGGTTCATCATACGAGCAGTACTTC
TRBJ1-6 TRBV5-5 TRBD1 CASSSTGVNSPLHF TGTGCCAGCAGCTCGACAGGGGTGAATTCACCCCTCCACTTT
TRBJ1-6 TRBV25-1 - CASSREYNSPLHF TGTGCCAGCAGTCGGGAGTATAATTCACCCCTCCACTTT
TRBJ2-6 TRBV2 TRBD1 CASSVDRGAQSGANVLTF TGTGCCAGCAGTGTCGACAGGGGTGCCCAGTCTGGGGCCAACGTCCTGACTTTC
TRBJ2-7 TRBV6-1 TRBD1 CASSVRQGNSYEQYF TGTGCCAGCAGTGTTCGACAGGGAAACTCCTACGAGCAGTACTTC
TRBJ2-7 TRBV6-1 TRBD1 CATGQGAYEQYF TGTGCCACCGGACAGGGGGCTTACGAGCAGTACTTC
TRBJ2-2 TRBV9 - CASSGRRAGELFF TGTGCCAGCAGCGGCCGGAGGGCCGGGGAGCTGTTTTTT
TRBJ2-3 TRBV19 TRBD1 CATRQGITDTQYF TGTGCCACCCGACAGGGGATCACAGATACGCAGTATTTT
TRBJ1-5 TRBV5-8 TRBD1 CASSLGGTGPWPQHF TGTGCCAGCAGCTTAGGCGGGACAGGTCCTTGGCCCCAGCATTTT
TRBJ2-7 TRBV7-2 - CASSPGYGYEQYF TGTGCCAGCAGCCCAGGGTACGGCTACGAGCAGTACTTC
TRBJ1-4 TRBV5-1 - CASNGGGLTNEKLFF TGCGCCAGCAATGGGGGGGGCCTAACTAATGAAAAACTGTTTTTT
TRBJ1-4 TRBV28 - CASRNGEGGRNEKLFF TGTGCCAGCAGGAATGGAGAGGGGGGGCGGAATGAAAAACTGTTTTTT